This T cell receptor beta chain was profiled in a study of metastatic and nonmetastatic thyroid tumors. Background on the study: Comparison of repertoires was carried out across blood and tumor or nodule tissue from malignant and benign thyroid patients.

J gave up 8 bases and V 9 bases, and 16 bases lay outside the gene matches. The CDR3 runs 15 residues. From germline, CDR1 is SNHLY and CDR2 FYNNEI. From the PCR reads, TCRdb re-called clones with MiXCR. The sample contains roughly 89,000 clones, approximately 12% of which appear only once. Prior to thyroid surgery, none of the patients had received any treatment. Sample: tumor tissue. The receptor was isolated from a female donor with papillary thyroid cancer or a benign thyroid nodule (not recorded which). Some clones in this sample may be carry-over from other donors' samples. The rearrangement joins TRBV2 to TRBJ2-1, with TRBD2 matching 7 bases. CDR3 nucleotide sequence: TGTGCCAGAATTGGAGGAGGGAGGGCCCTGGATGAGCAGTTCTTC. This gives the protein CARIGGGRALDEQFF.